The source of this T cell receptor (beta chain) is a study of cytomegalovirus exposure and HLA in healthy donors. Study results and limitations: The productive fraction for most TCR beta V segments was about 87% or about 30% in an earlier analysis. Some highly shared sequence variants likely arose as a pipeline artifact. Reportedly, cytomegalovirus status was diagnosed with high sensitivity and specificity.

Details on this clone: Its specificity is not known.

PCR involved 60 Vbeta and 13 Jbeta primers. This table comes from immunoSEQ multiplex PCR, and its TCRdb copy is limited to in-frame clones, with some not included. There are tens of thousands of clones in the sample; 75% to 85% occur only once, and roughly 51% lies in the top ten. Between the trimmed V and J ends, which lost 1 base and 1 base, there was a span of 10 bases. CDR1 SEHNR and CDR2 FQNEAQ come from the germline V gene (reference sequence). This CDR3 has 15 amino acids. This TCR derives from a man aged 45-65 years in good health and CMV-seropositive. The chain has TRBV7-9 and TRBJ1-1; the D is unclear. Sequenced sample: PBMCs. The CDR3 loop reads CASSLDQNGNTEAFF. The CDR3 DNA sequence: TGTGCCAGCAGCTTAGATCAAAACGGGAACACTGAAGCTTTCTTT.